This T cell receptor beta chain stems from a study of cytomegalovirus exposure and HLA in healthy donors. Findings and caveats of the study: Reportedly, cytomegalovirus status was diagnosed with high sensitivity and specificity. Some TCR beta chains (around 180 of them) were listed as cytomegalovirus-associated. It was reported that TCR beta sequences correctly inferred the HLA-A and HLA-B alleles for most subjects. Beyond CMV serostatus, there was no information to go on about immune exposure.

PCR involved 60 Vbeta and 13 Jbeta primers. Here immunoSEQ multiplex PCR was the method, and the copy in TCRdb shows in-frame clones only, minus some. The sample yields around 200,000 clones, around 80% seen once. Concerning this clone: The antigen is unknown.

V was clipped by 5 bases and J by 0 bases, with 14 bases between them. The CDR3 length is 16 residues. Germline V gene data show CDR1 as MDHEN and CDR2 as SYDVKM. The rearrangement uses TRBV28 and TRBJ1-3; weak D call: TRBD1 (5 bases). The sequence was obtained from a woman between 45 and 60 years old in good health and CMV-seronegative. Sequenced material: PBMCs. CDR3 nucleotides: TGTGCCAGCAGTCCGGATGACAGACTCTCTGGAAACACCATATATTTT. It codes for CASSPDDRLSGNTIYF.